One and the same sample provided the 8 T cell receptor beta chains below, sequenced in a study of CD8+ T cells in alopecia areata. Investigators isolated RNA and reverse transcribed it into cDNA to act as the sequencing template. Data came from immunoSEQ multiplex PCR; TCRdb stores just in-frame clones and leaves some out. The table has 100,000 to 150,000 clones, approximately 49% seen once; the top ten hold approximately 19%. The input for sequencing was CD8+ T cells sorted from blood, taken at week 0. All receptors come from a human donor with alopecia areata.

The chain recombines TRBV9 with TRBJ2-7, with 7 nucleotides matching TRBD1. The CDR3 covers 16 residues. Germline CDR1 SGDLS, CDR2 YYNGEE. With V trimmed by 1 base and J by 3 bases, 10 bases remained unmatched. CDR3 residues: CASSVHHRTGVYEQYF. In nucleotides, the CDR3 is TGTGCCAGCAGCGTACACCACCGGACAGGAGTCTACGAGCAGTACTTC.

The chain is built from TRBV7-8 and TRBJ2-7, with 9 positions matching TRBD1. With V trimmed by 5 bases and J by 4 bases, 3 bases remained unmatched. The CDR3 runs 13 residues. From germline, CDR1 is SGHVS and CDR2 FQNEAQ. The CDR3 sequence is CASSPGQGYEQYF. For the CDR3, the DNA is TGTGCCAGCAGCCCGGGACAGGGTTACGAGCAGTACTTC.

About this clone: This specimen includes other DNA sequences encoding the same CDR3. This chain links TRBV5-1 with TRBJ2-7, with 7 nucleotides matching TRBD1. This CDR3 region has 12 residues. CDR1 SGHRS and CDR2 YFSETQ come from the germline V gene. V lost 8 bases to trimming and J lost 0 bases; unmatched junction nucleotides: 2. The CDR3 coding sequence is TGCGCCAGTACAGGGGACTCCTACGAGCAGTACTTC. Translated, it gives CASTGDSYEQYF.

This clone came up a few times. The V gene is TRBV4-1, the J gene TRBJ1-4, with a possible D match to TRBD1 (5 bases). The CDR3 runs 11 residues. Germline lookup yields CDR1 MGHRA and CDR2 YSYEKL. Trimming cost V 8 bases and J 6 bases, with 7 bases left between them. Here the CDR3 reads CASGTYEKLFF. The CDR3 region has the DNA TGCGCCAGCGGGACCTATGAAAAACTGTTTTTT.

The V gene is TRBV27, the J gene TRBJ1-4; D not resolved. Germline V gives CDR1 MNHEY, CDR2 SMNVEV (reference sequence). The CDR3 has 15 amino acids. Trimming stripped 5 bases from V and 5 bases from J, with 15 bases between. For the CDR3, the DNA is TGTGCCAGCAGTCCAACGGACGGTCGAAATGAAAAACTGTTTTTT. Protein: CASSPTDGRNEKLFF.

V and J are TRBV7-9 and TRBJ1-6; 7 bases fit TRBD1. The CDR3 contains 14 residues. V gave up 5 bases and J gave up 8 bases; unmatched junction bases: 6. Germline V gene data show CDR1 as SEHNR and CDR2 as FQNEAQ (reference sequence). DNA for the CDR3: TGTGCCAGCAGCCTACCGGGACAGCATTCACCCCTCCACTTT. This codes for CASSLPGQHSPLHF.

This clone was seen a few times. The rearrangement joins TRBV9 to TRBJ2-1; the D is unclear. Looked up from germline, CDR1 is SGDLS and CDR2 is YYNGEE. The V gene lost 0 bases and the J gene lost 0 bases, with 10 bases spanning the gap. The CDR3 spans 16 residues. As DNA, the CDR3 is TGTGCCAGCAGCGTAGGAGAGGCTCCCTCCTACAATGAGCAGTTCTTC. Protein sequence: CASSVGEAPSYNEQFF. The variable domain in full, with the rest retrieved from reference TRBV9 and TRBJ2-1, is DSGVTQTPKHLITATGQRVTLRCSPRSGDLSVYWYQQSLDQGLQFLIQYYNGEERAKGNILERFSAQQFPDLHSELNLSSLELGDSALYFCASSVGEAPSYNEQFFGPGTRLTVL.

V gene TRBV6-1 combines with J gene TRBJ2-7, with 13 bases aligning to TRBD2. The trim removed 4 bases at V and 0 bases at J, leaving 0 bases unmatched. Germline V gene lookup returns CDR1 MNHNS and CDR2 SASEGT. This CDR3 is 15 amino acids long. This CDR3 is CASSGTSGGSYEQYF. The CDR3 bases are TGTGCCAGCAGTGGGACTAGCGGGGGCTCCTACGAGCAGTACTTC.